This T cell receptor (beta chain) was captured by sequencing in a study of shared clonotypes between healthy human individuals. In the naive CD8 group, cells lacked CD45RO and were positively selected for CCR7, so terminally differentiated effector memory CD45RA+ cells were left out. Donors had no recently reported acute infections or vaccinations and were HIV-negative. Profiled with immunoSEQ multiplex PCR; TCRdb holds only in-frame clones, not every one. Counted here are 2 million to 2.5 million clones, just over 90% occurring once; the ten biggest clones make up over 1.5%. To note about this clone: Its target is unknown.

Points from the study as a whole: When compared with the clonotypes that were shared by all four sorted-subset donors, the non-shared clonotypes turned out to have lower generation probabilities. Naive CD4 clonotypes overlapped across a handful of donors at roughly 4.5%.

V dropped 0 bases and J dropped 6 bases, with 8 bases sitting between them. Germline V gene sequence: CDR1 LNHDA, CDR2 SQIVND (reference sequence). There are 13 residues in the CDR3. This TCR was recovered from a young man in good health. Some clones in this sample may be carry-over from other donors' samples. The chain is built from TRBV19 and TRBJ1-1; D not certain. Specimen: naive CD8+ T cells from PBMCs. The CDR3 nucleotides read TGTGCCAGTAGTATAGACGGCGAATCTGAAGCTTTCTTT. It is translated as CASSIDGESEAFF. The full variable domain, completed using reference TRBV19 and TRBJ1-1, is DGGITQSPKYLFRKEGQNVTLSCEQNLNHDAMYWYRQDPGQGLRLIYYSQIVNDFQKGDIAEGYSVSREKKESFPLTVTSAQKNPTAFYLCASSIDGESEAFFGQGTRLTVV.